Presented here are 17 T cell receptor beta chains from one specimen sequenced in a study of blood T cell repertoires in COVID-19. Only in-frame clones appear in the TCRdb table, and some are missing; sequencing was by immunoSEQ multiplex PCR. The data show under 200,000 clones, 65% to 85% seen once. The sequencing sample was made of peripheral blood. The receptors derive from a woman aged 70-85 years who had recovered from COVID-19.

The chain links TRBV3-1 (or the pseudogene TRBV3-2) to TRBJ2-7; tentative D call: TRBD2 (6 bases). V lost 1 base to trimming and J lost 2 bases, with 18 bases between them. The CDR3 covers 17 residues. Germline V gene data show CDR1 as LGHDT and CDR2 as YNNKEL (reference sequence). The chain's CDR3 is CASSQAPLAGPTYEQYF. The CDR3 DNA reads as TGTGCCAGCAGCCAAGCCCCCCTGGCGGGACCCACCTACGAGCAGTACTTC.

CDR3 bases: TGTGCCAGCAGTTCCGGGACAGGGGGACAAGAGACCCAGTACTTC. This gives the protein CASSSGTGGQETQYF. The chain carries TRBV27 and TRBJ2-5; TRBD1 agrees at 11 bases. CDR1 is MNHEY and CDR2 is SMNVEV in the germline V gene (reference sequence). The V segment lost 4 bases and the J segment 2 bases; nucleotides outside the gene matches: 3. This CDR3 comprises 15 residues.

The chain employs TRBV2 and TRBJ1-6; 9 nucleotides line up with TRBD1. This CDR3 has 16 residues. With 7 bases clipped from V and 1 base from J, the junction kept 5 bases outside the gene matches. Germline V gene lookup returns CDR1 SNHLY and CDR2 FYNNEI. The CDR3 region is CASMAGQGSYNSPLHF. CDR3 in DNA: TGTGCCAGCATGGCAGGACAGGGGTCCTATAATTCACCCCTCCACTTT.

The chain joins TRBV6-5 to TRBJ1-5, with a weak D call TRBD1 (5 bases). Trimming took off 8 bases at V and 4 bases at J, with 15 bases between the two ends. The CDR3 loop spans 14 amino acids. Germline CDR1 and CDR2: MNHEY and SVGAGI. This chain's CDR3 is CASAPGVGNQPQHF. The CDR3, as DNA: TGTGCCAGCGCCCCGGGGGTAGGGAATCAGCCCCAGCATTTT.

This clone has only one observation. The V call is TRBV27, the J call TRBJ2-3; the D gene is possibly TRBD2 (7 bases). The CDR3 spans 15 residues. Trimming took off 3 bases at V and 5 bases at J, with 15 bases between the two ends. Per germline, CDR1 MNHEY and CDR2 SMNVEV (reference sequence). CDR3 nucleotides: TGTGCCAGCAGTTTGGGGGGGGCCGGGGGAGATACGCAGTATTTT. The encoded protein is CASSLGGAGGDTQYF.

The chain couples TRBV4-1 to TRBJ2-1, with TRBD1 matching over 7 bases. V gave up 4 bases and J gave up 2 bases; unmatched junction bases: 5. The CDR3 covers 15 residues. Germline V gives CDR1 MGHRA, CDR2 YSYEKL. CDR3 region: CASSPRTGPYNEQFF. The CDR3 bases are TGCGCCAGCAGCCCCCGGACAGGCCCCTACAATGAGCAGTTCTTC.

In this sample, this clone turned up a few times. The V and J genes are TRBV7-9 and TRBJ2-7; tentative D call: TRBD1 (6 bases). The CDR3 has 16 residues. Germline CDR1 is SEHNR and CDR2 is FQNEAQ (reference sequence). V lost 4 bases and J 0 bases, leaving 16 bases between the germline ends. The CDR3 loop reads CASSSQTGDDSYEQYF. In DNA, the CDR3 is TGTGCCAGCAGCTCACAGACAGGCGACGACTCCTACGAGCAGTACTTC.

The rearrangement links TRBV19 to TRBJ2-7, with a tentative D call TRBD1 (6 bases). The V and J ends lost 1 base and 2 bases respectively, with 18 bases between them. Germline V gene data show CDR1 as LNHDA and CDR2 as SQIVND (reference sequence). The length of the CDR3 is 17 residues. The CDR3 here is CASSIGGGGFSTYEQYF. The CDR3 DNA follows: TGTGCCAGTAGTATAGGAGGGGGTGGTTTCTCTACCTACGAGCAGTACTTC.

J is TRBJ2-3 and V is TRBV25-1; 10 bases agree with TRBD2. CDR3 size: 15 residues. The germline gives CDR1 MGHDK, CDR2 SYGVNS. V lost 4 bases, J lost 5 bases, and 6 bases stayed unmatched. The CDR3 DNA is TGTGCCAGCAGTGCCAGCGGGGGGGCGTTAGATACGCAGTATTTT. It translates to CASSASGGALDTQYF.

V gene TRBV9 combines with J gene TRBJ1-1, with 11 nucleotides matching TRBD1. J lost 5 bases, V lost 5 bases, and 5 bases had no gene match. This CDR3 has 14 residues. Germline lookup yields CDR1 SGDLS and CDR2 YYNGEE. In nucleotides, the CDR3 is TGTGCCAGCAGTCTGGGACAGGGGGGGACTGAAGCTTTCTTT. Its translation: CASSLGQGGTEAFF.

The J gene is TRBJ1-3, the V gene TRBV18, with 7 bases lining up with TRBD1. In germline, CDR1 is KGHSH, CDR2 LQKENI. J gave up 2 bases and V 2 bases, and 6 bases lay outside the gene matches. The CDR3 is 16 amino acids. CDR3 nucleotide sequence: TGTGCCAGCTCACCAAACCAGGGGGAGGCTGGAAACACCATATATTTT. It encodes CASSPNQGEAGNTIYF. Looking up the rest from reference TRBV18 and TRBJ1-3 gives the full variable domain: NAGVMQNPRHLVRRRGQEARLRCSPMKGHSHVYWYRQLPEEGLKFMVYLQKENIIDESGMPKERFSAEFPKEGPSILRIQQVVRGDSAAYFCASSPNQGEAGNTIYFGEGSWLTVV.

The chain couples TRBV5-1 to TRBJ2-1; 9 nucleotides line up with TRBD2. Germline CDR1 reads SGHRS; CDR2 reads YFSETQ. V was pared by 0 bases and J by 5 bases, with 12 bases of the junction left unmatched. The CDR3 is 18 residues long. As DNA, the CDR3 is TGCGCCAGCAGCTTGGCCGGGGGCGGGGGGGCCGGCGACAATGAGCAGTTCTTC. This gives the protein CASSLAGGGGAGDNEQFF. Full variable domain (remainder filled in from reference TRBV5-1 and TRBJ2-1): KAGVTQTPRYLIKTRGQQVTLSCSPISGHRSVSWYQQTPGQGLQFLFEYFSETQRNKGNFPGRFSGRQFSNSRSEMNVSTLELGDSALYLCASSLAGGGGAGDNEQFFGPGTRLTVL.

The CDR3 DNA sequence: TGTGCCAGCAGCCGGGGAGGCGGAAACACCATATATTTT. Its protein is CASSRGGGNTIYF. This chain connects TRBV3-1 (or the pseudogene TRBV3-2) to TRBJ1-3; D not certain. Trimming took off 4 bases at V and 4 bases at J, with 8 bases between the two ends. Per the germline V gene, CDR1 is LGHDT and CDR2 is YNNKEL (reference sequence). The CDR3 sequence is 13 residues long.

This clone was seen once. This rearrangement joins TRBV20-1 to TRBJ2-7; D remains ambiguous. Between the trimmed V and J ends, which lost 3 bases and 8 bases, there was a span of 11 bases. This CDR3 has 11 amino acids. The V gene's germline CDR1 is DFQATT and CDR2 SNEGSKA (reference sequence). The CDR3 is CSASPSVQQYF. In nucleotides, the CDR3 is TGCAGTGCTAGCCCTTCTGTCCAGCAGTACTTC.

This CDR3 is CASSPGDRGRVYEQYF. CDR3 nucleotide sequence: TGTGCCAGCTCACCAGGGGACAGGGGTCGGGTCTACGAGCAGTACTTC. The chain employs TRBV18 and TRBJ2-7; 10 positions match TRBD1. The CDR3 totals 16 residues. The V segment lost 2 bases and the J segment 3 bases; nucleotides outside the gene matches: 7. Germline loops: CDR1 KGHSH, CDR2 LQKENI.

The genes are TRBV12-3 or TRBV12-4 and TRBJ1-2, with 7 bases lining up with TRBD1. The V gene end was trimmed by 6 bases and the J gene end by 11 bases; junction bases not matched to a gene: 12. The CDR3 is made up of 13 amino acids. The CDR3 loop reads CASSALEGGSYTF. DNA of the CDR3: TGTGCCAGCAGCGCCCTCGAAGGGGGCTCTTACACCTTC.

As regards this clone: The sample carries other DNA sequences with the same CDR3. This chain connects TRBV20-1 to TRBJ2-7; 7 nucleotides line up with TRBD1. Losses at the gene ends were 6 bases for V and 3 bases for J; bases not matched to a gene: 2. The CDR3 covers 11 residues. CDR1 DFQATT and CDR2 SNEGSKA come from the germline V gene (reference sequence). CDR3 amino acids: CSARDSYEQYF. Written as DNA, the CDR3 is TGCAGTGCCAGGGACAGCTACGAGCAGTACTTC.